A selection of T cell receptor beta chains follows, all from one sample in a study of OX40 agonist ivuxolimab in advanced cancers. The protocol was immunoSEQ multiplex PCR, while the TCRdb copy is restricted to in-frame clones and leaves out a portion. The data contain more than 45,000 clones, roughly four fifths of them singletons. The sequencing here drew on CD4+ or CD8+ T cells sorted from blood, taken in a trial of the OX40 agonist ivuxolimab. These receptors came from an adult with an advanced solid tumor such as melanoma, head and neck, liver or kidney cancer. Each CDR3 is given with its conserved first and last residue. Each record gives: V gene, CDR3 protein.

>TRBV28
CASSQPGQRTYNEQFF
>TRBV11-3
CASSLVAGLLNNEQFF
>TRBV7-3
CASSLDANLYNEQFF
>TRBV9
CASSVVATASSNTQYF
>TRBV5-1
CASSPEGLFANTGELFF
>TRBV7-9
CASSDRDRGGYTF
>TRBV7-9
CASSLAGLMDEQFF
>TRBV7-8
CASSLARGSYQPQHF
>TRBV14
CASSLSRGLSGNYGYTF
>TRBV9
CASSGTGFRDTQYF
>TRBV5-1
CASTLGRGLRPLHF
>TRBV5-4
CASSLDREVGEQYF
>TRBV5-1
CASSPLDLDHEAFF
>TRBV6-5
CASRGTSGSLYEQYF
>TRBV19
CASSLLQGGQPQHF
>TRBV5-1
CASSLGADSYNEQFF